The next 15 T cell receptor beta chains were all read from a single sample in a study of blood T cell repertoires in COVID-19. Measured with immunoSEQ multiplex PCR; TCRdb has only the in-frame clones, and not every one. This table has approximately 20,000 clones, approximately 90% appearing once. Material: peripheral blood. These receptors originate from a human donor in a cohort sampled during active COVID-19.

The J gene is TRBJ1-2, the V gene TRBV9; D unclear. V was shortened by 0 bases and J by 1 base, with 13 bases between the two germline ends. The CDR3 has 16 amino acids. Germline V gene sequence: CDR1 SGDLS, CDR2 YYNGEE. The CDR3: CASSVGMARGNYGYTF. The CDR3 coding sequence is TGTGCCAGCAGCGTAGGGATGGCCCGGGGTAACTATGGCTACACCTTC.

This clone appeared once. V gene TRBV28 combines with J gene TRBJ2-7, with 9 bases identical to TRBD2. V gave up 8 bases and J gave up 3 bases; unmatched junction bases: 8. There are 14 residues in the CDR3. CDR1 MDHEN and CDR2 SYDVKM come from the germline V gene. The CDR3 nucleotides are TGTGCCAGCCGCCATAGCGGGAGTATCTACGAGCAGTACTTC. This sequence encodes CASRHSGSIYEQYF.

The V and J genes are TRBV4-2 and TRBJ2-7, with a weak D call TRBD2 (6 bases). Trimming left V 0 bases short and J 2 bases short, with 8 bases between. The germline CDR1 and CDR2 sequences are LGHNA and YNFKEQ. The CDR3 contains 14 residues. CDR3 DNA: TGTGCCAGCAGCCAAGAGCGGGGAACCTACGAGCAGTACTTC. This sequence encodes CASSQERGTYEQYF.

The chain combines TRBV18 with TRBJ2-7; D perhaps matches TRBD2 (5 bases). V was trimmed by 0 bases and J by 2 bases, leaving 5 bases between them. Germline CDR1 KGHSH, CDR2 LQKENI. This CDR3 region has 13 residues. The CDR3 coding sequence is TGTGCCAGCTCACCACCGGGAGCCTACGAGCAGTACTTC. It is translated as CASSPPGAYEQYF.

This clone came up once. The V and J genes are TRBV10-3 and TRBJ2-5, with D possibly matching TRBD2 (6 bases). The V end lost 8 bases, the J end lost 0 bases, and 13 bases lay between the germline ends. This CDR3 contains 14 residues. Germline V gene sequence: CDR1 ENHRY, CDR2 SYGVKD. The CDR3 DNA follows: TGTGCCATCTCCCTCGGGGGAAACCAAGAGACCCAGTACTTC. It specifies CAISLGGNQETQYF.

This chain uses TRBV6-6 with TRBJ1-4; D gene ambiguous. The ends were cut back, 0 bases at V and 10 bases at J, with 12 bases in the middle. Germline V CDR1 and CDR2: MNHNY, SVGAGI (reference sequence). The CDR3 spans 14 residues. The CDR3 sequence is CASSYSSLAGKLFF. DNA of the CDR3: TGTGCCAGCAGTTACTCGTCGTTGGCAGGAAAACTGTTTTTT.

The chain combines TRBV6-1 with TRBJ1-5; D gene unclear. The germline V and J ends were trimmed by 2 bases and 2 bases, with 7 bases remaining between them. The V gene's germline CDR1 is MNHNS and CDR2 SASEGT. The CDR3 spans 14 residues. The CDR3 is CASSERDRNQPQHF. For the CDR3, the DNA is TGTGCCAGCAGTGAACGGGATCGCAATCAGCCCCAGCATTTT.

This sequence joins TRBV9 and TRBJ2-1; D is uncertain. Trimming shortened V by 0 bases and J by 7 bases, and 17 bases separated the two germline ends. The CDR3 totals 16 residues. Looked up from germline, CDR1 is SGDLS and CDR2 is YYNGEE. The CDR3 region has the DNA TGTGCCAGCAGCGTAGACTCCGTCCAGGTTGGGAATGAGCAGTTCTTC. Its translation is CASSVDSVQVGNEQFF.

The CDR3 loop is CASSQKGRGRDTQYF. The CDR3 region has the DNA TGTGCCAGCAGCCAAAAAGGGCGGGGGAGAGATACGCAGTATTTT. The chain is built from TRBV3-1 (or the pseudogene TRBV3-2) and TRBJ2-3; 7 bases fit TRBD2. The CDR3 sequence is 15 residues long. The V gene end was trimmed by 2 bases and the J gene end by 5 bases; junction bases not matched to a gene: 7. CDR1 and CDR2 (germline): LGHDT, YNNKEL (reference sequence).

This clone was observed once. The V and J genes are TRBV23-1 and TRBJ2-7; a weak D match, TRBD2 (5 bases). TRBV23-1 has ORF status, its function being uncertain. V was clipped by 8 bases and J by 0 bases, with 11 bases between them. This CDR3 is 13 amino acids long. As DNA, the CDR3 is TGCGCCAGCCCCTCCCGGGACTCCTACGAGCAGTACTTC. Encoded protein: CASPSRDSYEQYF.

The chain joins TRBV25-1 to TRBJ2-7, with 7 nucleotides matching TRBD1. Per the germline V gene, CDR1 is MGHDK and CDR2 is SYGVNS. The CDR3 is made up of 14 amino acids. The junction had 8 bases not matched to a gene; V was cut back by 3 bases and J by 6 bases. The CDR3 loop reads CASSETGFLGEQYF. The DNA for the CDR3 is TGTGCCAGCAGTGAGACAGGGTTTCTTGGCGAGCAGTACTTC.

This clone turned up a few times. The chain links TRBV19 to TRBJ1-6; weak D call: TRBD1 (6 bases). Trimming removed 7 bases from V and 5 bases from J, with 15 bases in between. The CDR3 is made up of 15 amino acids. Germline-derived CDR1 and CDR2 are LNHDA and SQIVND (reference sequence). In nucleotides, the CDR3 is TGTGCCAGTACTGACTCATGGACAGATAATTCACCCCTCCACTTT. Encoded protein: CASTDSWTDNSPLHF.

The rearrangement links TRBV10-1 to TRBJ2-1; no firm D call. The V end lost 0 bases, the J end lost 8 bases, and 20 bases lay between the germline ends. CDR3 length: 17 residues. The germline V gene encodes CDR1 WNHNN and CDR2 SYGVQD (reference sequence). The CDR3 protein is CASSESPTLNNWDEQFF. Here the CDR3 DNA reads TGCGCCAGCAGTGAGTCCCCAACACTAAACAACTGGGATGAGCAGTTCTTC.

A word on this clone: At one end, the junction sequence differs from germline, possibly due to a read error. The V gene is TRBV2, the J gene TRBJ2-7; D may be TRBD1 (6 bases). Germline CDR1 and CDR2: SNHLY and FYNNEI. There are 11 residues in the CDR3. The CDR3 protein is CASSDRDTHAF. CDR3 nucleotide sequence: TGTGCCAGCAGTGACCGGGACACCCATGCCTTC.

This rearrangement joins TRBV4-2 to TRBJ1-6; perhaps TRBD1 as D (5 bases). Trimming stripped 0 bases from V and 5 bases from J, with 11 bases between. The CDR3 totals 16 residues. Germline V lookup: CDR1 LGHNA, CDR2 YNFKEQ. This chain's CDR3 is CASSQDNPGDNSPLHF. As DNA, the CDR3 is TGTGCCAGCAGCCAAGATAACCCGGGGGATAATTCACCCCTCCACTTT.